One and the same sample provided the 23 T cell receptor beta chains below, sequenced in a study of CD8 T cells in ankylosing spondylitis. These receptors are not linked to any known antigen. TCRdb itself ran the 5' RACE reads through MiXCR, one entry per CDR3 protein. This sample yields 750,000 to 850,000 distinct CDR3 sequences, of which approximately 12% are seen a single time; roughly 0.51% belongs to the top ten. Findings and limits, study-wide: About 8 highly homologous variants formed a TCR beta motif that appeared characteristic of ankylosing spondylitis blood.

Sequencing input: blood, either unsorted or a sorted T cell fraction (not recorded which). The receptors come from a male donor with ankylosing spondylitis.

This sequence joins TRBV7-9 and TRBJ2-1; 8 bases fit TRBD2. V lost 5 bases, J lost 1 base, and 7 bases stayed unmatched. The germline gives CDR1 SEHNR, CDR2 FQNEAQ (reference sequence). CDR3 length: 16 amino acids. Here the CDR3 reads CASSGRLARSYNEQFF. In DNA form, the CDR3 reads TGTGCCAGCAGCGGAAGACTAGCGAGGTCCTACAATGAGCAGTTCTTC. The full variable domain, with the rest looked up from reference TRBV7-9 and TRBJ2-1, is DTGVSQNPRHKITKRGQNVTFRCDPISEHNRLYWYRQTLGQGPEFLTYFQNEAQLEKSRLLSDRFSAERPKGSFSTLEIQRTEQGDSAMYLCASSGRLARSYNEQFFGPGTRLTVL.

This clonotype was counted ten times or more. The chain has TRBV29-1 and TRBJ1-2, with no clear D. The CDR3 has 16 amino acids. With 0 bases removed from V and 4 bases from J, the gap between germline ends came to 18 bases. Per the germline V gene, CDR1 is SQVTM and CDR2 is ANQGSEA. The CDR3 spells CSVEDRSVRLGYGYTF. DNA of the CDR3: TGCAGCGTTGAAGACCGTTCCGTCCGTCTAGGCTATGGCTACACCTTC.

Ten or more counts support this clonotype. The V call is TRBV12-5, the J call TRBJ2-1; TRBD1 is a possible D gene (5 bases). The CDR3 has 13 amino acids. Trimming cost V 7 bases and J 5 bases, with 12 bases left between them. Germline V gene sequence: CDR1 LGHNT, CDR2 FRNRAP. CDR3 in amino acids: CASAIDRHNEQFF. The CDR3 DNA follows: TGTGCTAGTGCCATTGACAGACACAATGAGCAGTTCTTC.

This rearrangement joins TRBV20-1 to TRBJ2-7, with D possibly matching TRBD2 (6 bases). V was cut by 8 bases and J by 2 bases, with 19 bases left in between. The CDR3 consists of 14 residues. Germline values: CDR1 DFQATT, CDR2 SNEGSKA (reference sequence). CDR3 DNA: TGCAGTCCTCGGGGCGGGGTCTCAACCTACGAGCAGTACTTC. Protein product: CSPRGGVSTYEQYF.

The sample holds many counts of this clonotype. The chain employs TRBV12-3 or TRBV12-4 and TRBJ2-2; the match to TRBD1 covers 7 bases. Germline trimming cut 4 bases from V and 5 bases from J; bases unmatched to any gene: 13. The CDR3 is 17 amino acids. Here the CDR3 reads CASSYYRDSGSTGELFF. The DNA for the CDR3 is TGTGCCAGCAGTTACTACCGGGACAGTGGGAGTACCGGGGAGCTGTTTTTT.

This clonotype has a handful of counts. CDR3 sequence reads: CASSPMRGPLYEQYF. The CDR3 DNA reads TGTGCCAGCAGCCCCATGAGGGGCCCCCTTTACGAGCAGTACTTC. V gene TRBV3-1 combines with J gene TRBJ2-7; either TRBD1 or TRBD2 may fit D (5 bases each). The CDR3 spans 15 residues. Germline lookup yields CDR1 LGHDT and CDR2 YNNKEL (reference sequence). V lost 4 bases and J 4 bases, leaving 17 bases between the germline ends.

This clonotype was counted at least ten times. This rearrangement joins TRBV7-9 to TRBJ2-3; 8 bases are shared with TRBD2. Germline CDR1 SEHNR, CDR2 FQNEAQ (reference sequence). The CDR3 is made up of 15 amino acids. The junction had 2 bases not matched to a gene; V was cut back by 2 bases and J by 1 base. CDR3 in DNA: TGTGCCAGCAGCTTATCACTAGCGGGCACAGATACGCAGTATTTT. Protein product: CASSLSLAGTDTQYF.

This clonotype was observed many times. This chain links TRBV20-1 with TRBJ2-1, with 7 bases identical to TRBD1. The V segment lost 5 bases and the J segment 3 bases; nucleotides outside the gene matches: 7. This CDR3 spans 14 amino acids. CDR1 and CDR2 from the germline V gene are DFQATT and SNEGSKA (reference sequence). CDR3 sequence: CSAAGTELYNEQFF. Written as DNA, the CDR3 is TGCAGTGCTGCCGGGACAGAGCTCTACAATGAGCAGTTCTTC.

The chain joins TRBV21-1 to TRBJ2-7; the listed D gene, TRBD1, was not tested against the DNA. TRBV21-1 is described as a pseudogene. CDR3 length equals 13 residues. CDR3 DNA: TGTGCCAGGGGGGACCACCCTACGGACGAGCAGTACTTC. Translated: CARGDHPTDEQYF.

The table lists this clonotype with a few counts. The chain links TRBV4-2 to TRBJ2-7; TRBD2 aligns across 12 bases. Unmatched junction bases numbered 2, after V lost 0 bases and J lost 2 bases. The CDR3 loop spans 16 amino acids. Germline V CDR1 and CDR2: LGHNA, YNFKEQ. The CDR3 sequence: CASSQEPSGGAYEQYF. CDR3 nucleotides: TGTGCCAGCAGCCAAGAGCCTAGCGGGGGGGCCTACGAGCAGTACTTC.

DNA of the CDR3: TGTGCCAGCAGCCAGGGGAGAAACACCATATATTTT. This gives the protein CASSQGRNTIYF. The gene calls are TRBV14 and TRBJ1-3; D unresolved. Germline V CDR1 and CDR2: SGHDN, FVKESK. V lost 3 bases to trimming and J lost 5 bases, with 5 bases between them. This CDR3 contains 12 residues.

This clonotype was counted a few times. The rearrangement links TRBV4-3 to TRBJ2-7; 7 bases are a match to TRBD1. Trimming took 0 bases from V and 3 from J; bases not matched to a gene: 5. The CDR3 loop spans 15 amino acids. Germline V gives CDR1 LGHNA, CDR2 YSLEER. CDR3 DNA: TGCGCCAGCAGCCAAGACGACAGGGCGGACTACGAGCAGTACTTC. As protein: CASSQDDRADYEQYF.

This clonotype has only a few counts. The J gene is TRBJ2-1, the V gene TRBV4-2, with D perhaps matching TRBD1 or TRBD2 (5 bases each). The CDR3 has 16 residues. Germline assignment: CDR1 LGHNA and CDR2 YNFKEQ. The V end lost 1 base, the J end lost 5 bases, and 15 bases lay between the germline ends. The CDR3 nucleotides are TGTGCCAGCAGCCAAGGTGGGGACGGGTACCACAATGAGCAGTTCTTC. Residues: CASSQGGDGYHNEQFF.

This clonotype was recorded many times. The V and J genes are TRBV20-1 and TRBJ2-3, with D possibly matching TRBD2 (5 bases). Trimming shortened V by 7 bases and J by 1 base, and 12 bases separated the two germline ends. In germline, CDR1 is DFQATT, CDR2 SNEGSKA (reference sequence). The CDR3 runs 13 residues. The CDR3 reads CSVAGRGTDTQYF. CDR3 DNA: TGCAGTGTCGCGGGTCGGGGCACAGATACGCAGTATTTT.

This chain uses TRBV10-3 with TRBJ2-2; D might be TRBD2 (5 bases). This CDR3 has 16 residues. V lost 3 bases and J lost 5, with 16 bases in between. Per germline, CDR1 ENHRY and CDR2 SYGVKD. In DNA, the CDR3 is TGTGCCATCAGTGAAAGAGGCGGAGACTATACCGGGGAGCTGTTTTTT. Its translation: CAISERGGDYTGELFF.

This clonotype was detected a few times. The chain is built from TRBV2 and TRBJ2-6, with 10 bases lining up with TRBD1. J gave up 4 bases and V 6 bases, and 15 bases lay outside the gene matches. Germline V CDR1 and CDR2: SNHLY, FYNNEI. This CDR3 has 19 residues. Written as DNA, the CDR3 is TGTGCCAGCAGAGGCCCGCGGGACAGGGGAATCGCCGGGGCCAACGTCCTGACTTTC. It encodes CASRGPRDRGIAGANVLTF.

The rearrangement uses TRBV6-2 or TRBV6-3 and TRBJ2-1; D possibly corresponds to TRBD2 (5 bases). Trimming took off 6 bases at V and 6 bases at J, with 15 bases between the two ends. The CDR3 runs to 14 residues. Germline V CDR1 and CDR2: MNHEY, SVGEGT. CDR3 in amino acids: CASSIEGGTNEQFF. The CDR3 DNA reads TGTGCCAGCAGCATTGAGGGCGGAACCAATGAGCAGTTCTTC.

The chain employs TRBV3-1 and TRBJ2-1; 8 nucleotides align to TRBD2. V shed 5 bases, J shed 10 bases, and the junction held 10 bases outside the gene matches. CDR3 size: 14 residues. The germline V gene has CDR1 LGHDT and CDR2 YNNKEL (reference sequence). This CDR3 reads CASSLGRGGSEQFF. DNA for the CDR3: TGTGCCAGCAGCTTAGGACGGGGGGGGTCCGAGCAGTTCTTC.

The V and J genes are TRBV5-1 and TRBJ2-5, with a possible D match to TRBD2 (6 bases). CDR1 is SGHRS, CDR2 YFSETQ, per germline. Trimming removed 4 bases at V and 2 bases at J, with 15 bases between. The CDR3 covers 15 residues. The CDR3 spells CASSQLRGLQETQYF. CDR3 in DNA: TGCGCCAGCAGCCAACTCCGGGGGTTGCAAGAGACCCAGTACTTC.

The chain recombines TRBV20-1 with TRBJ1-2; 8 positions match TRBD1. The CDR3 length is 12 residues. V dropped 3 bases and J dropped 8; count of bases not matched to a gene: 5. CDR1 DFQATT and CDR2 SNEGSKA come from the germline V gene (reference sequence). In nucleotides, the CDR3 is TGCAGTGCTAGGGGCAGGGGGCGAGGCTACACCTTC. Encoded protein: CSARGRGRGYTF.

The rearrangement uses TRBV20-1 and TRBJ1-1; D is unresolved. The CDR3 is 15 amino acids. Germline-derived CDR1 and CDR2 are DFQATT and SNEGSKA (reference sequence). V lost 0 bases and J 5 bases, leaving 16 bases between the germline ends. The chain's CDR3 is CSARDGRRLGTEAFF. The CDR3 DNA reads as TGCAGTGCTAGAGATGGCCGCAGGTTGGGGACTGAAGCTTTCTTT.

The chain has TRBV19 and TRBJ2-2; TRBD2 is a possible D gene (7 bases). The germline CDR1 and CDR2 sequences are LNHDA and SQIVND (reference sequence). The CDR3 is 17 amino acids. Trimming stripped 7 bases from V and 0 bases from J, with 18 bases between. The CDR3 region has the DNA TGTGCCAGTACGAGTCCCCGGGGGGCGTCGAACACCGGGGAGCTGTTTTTT. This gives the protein CASTSPRGASNTGELFF.

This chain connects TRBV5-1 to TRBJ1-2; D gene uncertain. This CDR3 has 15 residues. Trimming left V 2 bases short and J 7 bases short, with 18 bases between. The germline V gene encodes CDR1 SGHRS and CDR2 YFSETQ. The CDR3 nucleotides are TGCGCCAGCAGCTTTATCGCAGGAACGGACGTTGGCTACACCTTC. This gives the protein CASSFIAGTDVGYTF.